This TCR beta chain was retrieved from a study of shared clonotypes between healthy human individuals. The data were produced by immunoSEQ multiplex PCR, yet TCRdb's version contains in-frame clones alone and is incomplete. In the table there are over a million clones, under 80% of which are singletons. Notes on this clone: Antigen specificity is unknown.

V lost 4 bases, J lost 2 bases, and 11 bases lay in between. The germline CDR1 and CDR2 sequences are LNHDA and SQIVND (reference sequence). CDR3 length: 15 residues. Study-wide points: Among donors, clonotype sharing was expected to be affected by sequencing depth.

The sequence was collected from a man between 18 and 35 years old in good health. Sample: memory CD4+ T cells sorted from blood. The subset here: CD45RA-negative fraction. J is TRBJ2-2 and V is TRBV19; D remains ambiguous. The CDR3 coding sequence is TGTGCCAGTAGTAGGCCAGACTCAAACACCGGGGAGCTGTTTTTT. Its translation: CASSRPDSNTGELFF.